What follows are 26 T cell receptor beta chains derived from one specimen sequenced in a study of T-cell memory formation after mild COVID-19. TCRdb fed the 5' RACE reads into MiXCR, producing one record per CDR3 protein. The sample has roughly 200,000 distinct CDR3 sequences; roughly 18% are singletons. Material: PBMCs or a T cell subset sorted from them (not recorded which). Receptor source: an adult woman who had mild COVID-19 (a few samples of this study predate the infection). Cell type and time point are not known.

Comment on this clonotype: Germline and junction disagree at one end, which may indicate a read error. The chain links TRBV12-3 or TRBV12-4 to TRBJ2-7, with a weak D call TRBD1 (6 bases). The CDR3 consists of 13 residues. The CDR3 region has the DNA TGTGCCAGCAGTCCAGGGGTAAGCTACGATCAGTACTTC. Translation gives CASSPGVSYDQYF.

This chain uses TRBV12-3 or TRBV12-4 with TRBJ2-5; possibly TRBD2 for D (7 bases). V lost 2 bases to trimming and J lost 7 bases, with 14 bases between them. The CDR3 runs 14 residues. The CDR3 DNA reads as TGTGCCAGCAGTTTAACGGTTGGGGGGGCGACCCAGTACTTC. Protein sequence: CASSLTVGGATQYF.

This clonotype was seen only a few times. The V and J genes are TRBV7-3 and TRBJ2-1; 8 positions agree with TRBD2. Germline V gene lookup returns CDR1 SGHTA and CDR2 FQGTGA. CDR3 length: 15 amino acids. The V and J ends lost 0 bases and 8 bases, in that order; junction bases with no gene match: 6. The CDR3 nucleotides read TGTGCCAGCAGCTTAACAGGTCTGACTAGCGATGAGCAGTTCTTC. It is translated as CASSLTGLTSDEQFF.

This clonotype was found many times. Here the CDR3 reads CASSYSMAGGIANRDTQYF. DNA for the CDR3: TGTGCCAGCAGTTACTCGATGGCGGGAGGGATCGCCAATAGAGATACGCAGTATTTT. The rearrangement uses TRBV6-5 and TRBJ2-3, with 9 bases aligning to TRBD2. Looked up from germline, CDR1 is MNHEY and CDR2 is SVGAGI. The junction had 15 bases not matched to a gene; V was cut back by 0 bases and J by 5 bases. This CDR3 is built from 19 residues.

This clonotype was seen a few times. The chain joins TRBV6-1 to TRBJ2-1; 13 nucleotides agree with TRBD2. The CDR3 is 16 residues long. Germline CDR1 reads MNHNS; CDR2 reads SASEGT. J was trimmed by 8 bases and V by 8 bases; bases with no gene match: 12. CDR3 sequence reads: CASLFTPGLAGYEQFF. The CDR3 coding sequence is TGTGCCAGCCTGTTTACCCCGGGACTAGCGGGGTATGAGCAGTTCTTC.

This clonotype was picked up many times. The junction shows a germline mismatch at one end, possibly a read error. The genes are TRBV7-7 and TRBJ1-1; D perhaps matches TRBD1 (5 bases). This CDR3 is 14 amino acids long. Germline CDR1 SSHAT, CDR2 FNYEAQ (reference sequence). The CDR3 DNA follows: TGTGCTAGCACCGGGGGGGGGGAGACCCCTGAAGCTTTCTTT. It codes for CASTGGGETPEAFF.

A few counts support this clonotype. The chain uses TRBV24-1 and TRBJ2-1; 8 bases align to TRBD1. This CDR3 spans 16 amino acids. V lost 3 bases, J lost 2 bases, and 5 bases stayed unmatched. Germline lookup yields CDR1 KGHDR and CDR2 SFDVKD. The CDR3 protein is CATSDAQGGAYNEQFF. CDR3 nucleotide sequence: TGTGCCACCAGTGATGCACAGGGGGGAGCCTACAATGAGCAGTTCTTC.

This clonotype was seen a handful of times. CDR3 amino acids: CASSYYGQGGGYTF. In DNA, the CDR3 is TGTGCCAGCAGTTACTATGGACAGGGCGGAGGCTACACCTTC. The chain recombines TRBV6-5 with TRBJ1-2; 8 nucleotides agree with TRBD1. Germline CDR1 MNHEY, CDR2 SVGAGI. This CDR3 contains 14 residues. J gave up 8 bases and V 1 base, and 6 bases lay outside the gene matches.

This clonotype showed up just a few times. The rearrangement joins TRBV5-6 to TRBJ1-3; unclear D gene. The CDR3 sequence is 15 residues long. Trimming removed 1 base at V and 2 bases at J, with 10 bases between. In germline, CDR1 is SGHDT, CDR2 YYEEEE. The chain's CDR3 is CASSLMAAAGNTIYF. The DNA for the CDR3 is TGTGCCAGCAGCTTGATGGCGGCGGCTGGAAACACCATATATTTT.

This clonotype was counted at least ten times. V gene TRBV29-1 combines with J gene TRBJ2-5; D may be TRBD1 or TRBD2 (5 bases each). CDR3 length equals 13 residues. V was trimmed by 2 bases and J by 5 bases, leaving 12 bases between them. Looked up from germline, CDR1 is SQVTM and CDR2 is ANQGSEA. The CDR3 is CSVERDPKETQYF. The CDR3 DNA reads TGCAGCGTTGAAAGGGACCCAAAGGAGACCCAGTACTTC.

This rearrangement joins TRBV4-3 to TRBJ2-2; perhaps TRBD1 as D (6 bases). V was pared by 0 bases and J by 6 bases, with 23 bases between. This CDR3 contains 19 residues. Per the germline V gene, CDR1 is LGHNA and CDR2 is YSLEER. This CDR3 reads CASSQDRRSAGASAGELFF. The CDR3 coding sequence is TGCGCCAGCAGCCAAGATAGGAGATCGGCAGGGGCGTCCGCCGGGGAGCTGTTTTTT.

This clonotype turned up a few times. This chain connects TRBV6-5 to TRBJ1-3; D is perhaps TRBD1 (6 bases). Germline V lookup: CDR1 MNHEY, CDR2 SVGAGI. CDR3 length: 13 amino acids. Trimming shortened V by 6 bases and J by 9 bases, and 15 bases separated the two germline ends. The CDR3 sequence: CASRARGPGTIYF. Here the CDR3 DNA reads TGTGCCAGCAGAGCCCGGGGGCCTGGCACCATATATTTT.

This clonotype occurred a few times. V and J are TRBV3-1 and TRBJ1-1; D might be TRBD1 (6 bases). The CDR3 is 14 residues long. Germline lookup yields CDR1 LGHDT and CDR2 YNNKEL (reference sequence). Between the trimmed V and J ends, which lost 4 bases and 4 bases, there was a span of 13 bases. The DNA of the CDR3 is TGTGCCAGCAGCCCCGCAGGGGTTCGCACTGAAGCTTTCTTT. Translated, it gives CASSPAGVRTEAFF.

This clonotype appeared many times. The chain couples TRBV24-1 to TRBJ2-7; D uncertain. This CDR3 is 15 amino acids long. Germline-derived CDR1 and CDR2 are KGHDR and SFDVKD. V was cut by 3 bases and J by 6 bases, with 17 bases left in between. CDR3 in amino acids: CATSDPRTATGEQYF. The CDR3 bases are TGTGCCACCAGTGATCCCCGGACGGCGACGGGCGAGCAGTACTTC.

In its sample, this clonotype was seen once. The V call is TRBV12-3 or TRBV12-4, the J call TRBJ2-5, with D perhaps matching TRBD1 or TRBD2 (5 bases each). The CDR3 sequence is 14 residues long. The ends were cut back, 5 bases at V and 4 bases at J, with 14 bases in the middle. Here the CDR3 reads CASSPGTDPETQYF. CDR3 nucleotide sequence: TGTGCCAGCAGTCCCGGGACCGACCCAGAGACCCAGTACTTC.

The chain employs TRBV24-1 and TRBJ2-3; D is possibly TRBD1 (6 bases). Trimming stripped 8 bases from V and 2 bases from J, with 13 bases between. This CDR3 is 14 amino acids long. Germline lookup yields CDR1 KGHDR and CDR2 SFDVKD. The CDR3 DNA reads as TGTGCCACCACCGTCAGGGGATACACAGATACGCAGTATTTT. Its protein is CATTVRGYTDTQYF.

In its sample, this clonotype was seen many times. This chain uses TRBV29-1 with TRBJ2-2; D possibly uses TRBD1 or TRBD2 (6 bases each). The ends were cut back, 5 bases at V and 1 base at J, with 14 bases in the middle. CDR3 size: 15 residues. Per germline, CDR1 SQVTM and CDR2 ANQGSEA. The CDR3 sequence is CSVLGGSGNTGELFF. The CDR3, as DNA: TGCAGCGTTTTGGGGGGCTCGGGGAACACCGGGGAGCTGTTTTTT.

The chain recombines TRBV12-3 or TRBV12-4 with TRBJ1-5, with a possible D match to TRBD1 (6 bases). Trimming left V 5 bases short and J 7 bases short, with 15 bases between. The CDR3 contains 14 residues. The CDR3 DNA follows: TGTGCCAGCAGTCAAGAAACAGGGAACCAGCCCCAGCATTTT. Translation: CASSQETGNQPQHF.

This clonotype was seen more than once but under ten times. The V gene is TRBV7-3, the J gene TRBJ2-3, with 7 bases matching TRBD2. The CDR3 has 18 residues. V lost 0 bases, J lost 2 bases, and 11 bases stayed unmatched. Germline lookup yields CDR1 SGHTA and CDR2 FQGTGA. The CDR3: CASSLTGLTSVFTDTQYF. The CDR3 DNA sequence: TGTGCCAGCAGCTTAACGGGGCTTACTAGCGTCTTCACAGATACGCAGTATTTT.

J is TRBJ2-7 and V is TRBV7-2; 7 nucleotides match TRBD2. The V segment lost 1 base and the J segment 12 bases; nucleotides outside the gene matches: 15. The CDR3 totals 15 residues. Germline values: CDR1 SGHTA, CDR2 FQGNSA. The CDR3 sequence is CASSLGPGRARHPYF. DNA for the CDR3: TGTGCCAGCAGCTTAGGACCGGGGAGGGCCCGGCATCCGTACTTC.

This clonotype was detected only a few times. As DNA, the CDR3 is TGTGCCAGCAGTTGGAGTCAGGTCCTTAATTCACCCCTCCACTTT. Amino acid sequence: CASSWSQVLNSPLHF. The V gene is TRBV12-3 or TRBV12-4, the J gene TRBJ1-6; D remains ambiguous. This CDR3 has 15 residues. Trimming removed 4 bases from V and 6 bases from J, with 13 bases in between.

This clonotype was counted between two and nine times. The gene calls are TRBV10-3 and TRBJ2-5, with TRBD1 as a possible D gene (6 bases). Deletions cut 6 bases from V and 5 bases from J, with 13 bases between. Germline V lookup: CDR1 ENHRY, CDR2 SYGVKD. The CDR3 covers 13 residues. The CDR3 reads CAISAQGRETQYF. CDR3 sequence (DNA): TGTGCCATCAGCGCACAGGGTAGGGAGACCCAGTACTTC.

This clonotype was observed a few times. V usage is TRBV5-1 and J usage is TRBJ1-6; tentative D call: TRBD1 (6 bases). With 4 bases removed from V and 7 bases from J, the gap between germline ends came to 12 bases. Germline CDR1 and CDR2: SGHRS and YFSETQ. CDR3 length: 14 amino acids. Here the CDR3 reads CASSRDIANSPLHF. In nucleotides, the CDR3 is TGCGCCAGCAGCCGGGACATTGCCAATTCACCCCTCCACTTT.

This clonotype was counted only a few times. The V call is TRBV27, the J call TRBJ1-1; D possibly corresponds to TRBD1 (5 bases). Germline CDR1 reads MNHEY; CDR2 reads SMNVEV (reference sequence). The CDR3 is 14 amino acids. Trimming left V 4 bases short and J 5 bases short, with 14 bases between. The CDR3 here is CASSWSGGGTEAFF. The DNA of the CDR3 is TGTGCCAGCAGTTGGAGCGGGGGAGGGACTGAAGCTTTCTTT.

The J gene is TRBJ1-1, the V gene TRBV7-2, with 7 positions matching TRBD1. CDR1 SGHTA and CDR2 FQGNSA come from the germline V gene. The CDR3 runs to 15 residues. The J segment lost 10 bases and the V segment lost 3 bases, leaving 14 bases of the junction unmatched. Here the CDR3 reads CASSLSTGSVPRAFF. The CDR3 DNA sequence: TGTGCCAGCAGCTTGTCGACAGGGAGTGTTCCGAGAGCTTTCTTT.

The V gene is TRBV29-1, the J gene TRBJ2-3; the match to TRBD1 covers 9 bases. The CDR3 length is 13 residues. Germline V gives CDR1 SQVTM, CDR2 ANQGSEA. V shed 5 bases, J shed 4 bases, and the junction held 4 bases outside the gene matches. The CDR3, as DNA: TGCAGCGTTCCGCACAGGGGGCCAGATACGCAGTATTTT. Its translation: CSVPHRGPDTQYF.